The sequence of this T cell receptor (beta chain) was determined in a study of regulatory T cells in long-lasting Graves disease. There are many counts of this clonotype. Time point here: persistent/refractory GD, antithyroid drugs over 5 years with positive TRAb. Preparation of the TCR library used RNA extracted from PBMCs. The CDR3 sequence is 12 residues long. Germline V gene lookup returns CDR1 GTSNPN and CDR2 SVGIG (reference sequence). Deletions cut 3 bases from V and 7 bases from J, with 9 bases between. Construction of the TCR beta libraries employed iRepertoire HTBI primers in conjunction with Arm-PCR of CDR3 regions. Methods used by the authors: The samples included roughly 61 TRBV and some 14 TRBJ segments. From the multiplex PCR reads, TCRdb called clonotypes with MiXCR, one entry per CDR3 protein. The V and J calls follow TCRdb's processing rather than the paper's. The data hold about 470,000 distinct CDR3 sequences, with around a fifth observed a single time.

The genes are TRBV30 and TRBJ2-2, with D possibly TRBD2 on 5 matching bases. This TCR came from a female donor with Graves disease. The sample was peripheral blood mononuclear cells (PBMCs), taken when the disease was refractory, from a patient treated with antithyroid drugs. The CDR3 DNA follows: TGTGCCTGGAGCGTCAGCGGCGGGGAGCTGTTTTTT. Protein product: CAWSVSGGELFF.